Below, one T cell receptor beta chain is given with its context. This record comes from a study of blood T cell repertoires in COVID-19. Study as a whole: There were acute and convalescent COVID-19 samples, and they came from the United States, Italy and Spain.

V was pared by 5 bases and J by 5 bases, with 3 bases of the junction left unmatched. This CDR3 spans 12 amino acids. Using immunoSEQ multiplex PCR, the repertoire was profiled, and TCRdb retains in-frame clones only, with some absent. The sample has fewer than 500,000 clones; about 89% are singletons. This TCR derives from a woman between 25 and 40 years old with acute or convalescent COVID-19. Source material: peripheral blood. The chain joins TRBV12-3 or TRBV12-4 to TRBJ2-7; 7 nucleotides match TRBD2. DNA for the CDR3: TGTGCCAGCAGTCCGGCGGGGGACGAGCAGTACTTC. Translating gives CASSPAGDEQYF.